Listed below are T cell receptor beta chains from one sample, sequenced in a study of cytotoxic CD8 clonotypes in ibrutinib-treated CLL. Data came from immunoSEQ multiplex PCR; TCRdb stores just in-frame clones and leaves some out. The sample holds about 200,000 clones, 72% seen once. Sample: PBMCs, taken after 24 months of ibrutinib treatment. Receptor source: a human donor with chronic lymphocytic leukemia. CDR3s include the opening cysteine and the closing phenylalanine or tryptophan. A D gene is named only where the DNA matches it firmly. For some rows the clone size is stated as once, few or many, or as a class when expanded; others skip it.

V	size	J	D	CDR3	DNA
TRBV15	NA	TRBJ2-3	TRBD1	CATSPRQGTRDTQYF	TGTGCCACCAGCCCTCGACAGGGTACAAGAGATACGCAGTATTTT
TRBV7-7	NA	TRBJ2-5	TRBD2	CASSASVWVSGRKVEETQYF	TGTGCTAGCAGCGCTAGCGTTTGGGTTAGCGGGAGGAAAGTGGAGGAGACCCAGTACTTC
TRBV9	NA	TRBJ2-3	NA	CASSRLPGGTDTQYF	TGTGCCAGCAGCCGACTTCCCGGAGGCACAGATACGCAGTATTTT
TRBV18	NA	TRBJ2-3	TRBD2	CASSTAPSGGSTDTQYF	TGTGCCAGCTCAACCGCGCCTAGCGGGGGTAGCACAGATACGCAGTATTTT
TRBV7-3	NA	TRBJ2-1	TRBD2	CASSSLAGGLDEQFF	TGTGCCAGCAGCTCCCTAGCGGGAGGACTCGATGAGCAGTTCTTC
TRBV2	once	TRBJ2-7	NA	CASLKGIVGEQYF	TGTGCCAGCCTTAAGGGTATAGTGGGGGAGCAGTACTTC
TRBV4-3	NA	TRBJ2-1	TRBD2	CASSSSSGRLYNEQFF	TGCGCCAGCAGCTCCTCAAGCGGGAGACTCTACAATGAGCAGTTCTTC
TRBV19	NA	TRBJ2-1	NA	CASRMASYNEQFF	TGTGCCAGCCGGATGGCCTCCTACAATGAGCAGTTCTTC
TRBV19	NA	TRBJ2-7	NA	CASSFSPGPINEQYF	TGTGCCAGTAGTTTCTCACCGGGACCAATAAACGAGCAGTACTTC
TRBV29-1	few	TRBJ2-4	NA	CSVTGTSNIQYF	TGCAGCGTTACCGGGACCTCAAACATTCAGTACTTC
TRBV19	NA	TRBJ2-7	NA	CASSTGGGTYEQYF	TGTGCCAGTAGTACCGGTGGAGGAACCTACGAGCAGTACTTC
TRBV6-5	NA	TRBJ2-1	NA	CASSFLESTEQFF	TGTGCCAGCAGTTTCCTCGAGTCGACTGAGCAGTTCTTC
TRBV18	NA	TRBJ2-3	NA	CASSPQDTQYF	TGTGCCAGCTCACCACAAGATACGCAGTATTTT
TRBV7-2	NA	TRBJ2-7	NA	CASSFVSSYEQYF	TGTGCCAGCAGCTTTGTTAGCTCCTACGAGCAGTACTTC
TRBV18	NA	TRBJ1-5	NA	CASSPDTYSNQPQHF	TGTGCCAGCTCGCCGGACACCTATAGCAATCAGCCCCAGCATTTT
TRBV29-1	NA	TRBJ2-7	TRBD2	CSVEGGGYEQYF	TGCAGCGTTGAAGGCGGGGGCTACGAGCAGTACTTC
TRBV6-5	NA	TRBJ1-3	NA	CASSSRDVSGNTIYF	TGTGCCAGCAGTTCTCGAGACGTCTCTGGAAACACCATATATTTT
TRBV4-3	NA	TRBJ2-2	NA	CASSQDRENTGELFF	TGCGCCAGCAGCCAAGATCGGGAGAACACCGGGGAGCTGTTTTTT
TRBV2	NA	TRBJ2-7	NA	CASKAGWAFDEQYF	TGTGCCAGCAAGGCGGGATGGGCTTTCGACGAGCAGTACTTC
TRBV7-8	few	TRBJ1-5	NA	CASSEQSNQPQHF	TGTGCCAGCAGCGAGCAGAGCAATCAGCCCCAGCATTTT
TRBV27	NA	TRBJ1-5	NA	CASSSSNRGNQPQHF	TGTGCCAGCAGTTCCTCTAACAGGGGCAATCAGCCCCAGCATTTT
TRBV18	NA	TRBJ2-1	TRBD2	CASSLRLAGGGNEQFF	TGTGCCAGCTCGCTTCGACTAGCGGGAGGCGGAAATGAGCAGTTCTTC
TRBV4-2	few	TRBJ2-7	TRBD2	CASSQIRGLAGEYEQYF	TGTGCCAGCAGCCAGATCCGTGGGCTAGCGGGAGAGTACGAGCAGTACTTC